The next 6 T cell receptor beta chains were all read from a single sample in a study of blood T cell repertoires in COVID-19. TCRdb's table, derived via immunoSEQ multiplex PCR, lists solely in-frame clones and lacks some. The repertoire holds 250,000 to 350,000 clones, with about nine tenths as singletons. The sequenced material came from peripheral blood. These receptors originate from a woman in her twenties or thirties with COVID-19, enrolled during active disease.

The gene calls are TRBV19 and TRBJ1-5, with 9 positions matching TRBD1. V gave up 8 bases and J gave up 6 bases; unmatched junction bases: 11. CDR1 and CDR2 (germline): LNHDA, SQIVND (reference sequence). CDR3 length equals 15 residues. As DNA, the CDR3 is TGTGCCAGTCACCATAATACAGGGGGCGGTCAGCCCCAGCATTTT. It translates to CASHHNTGGGQPQHF.

This clone was observed a single time. This chain uses TRBV14 with TRBJ2-3; a weak D match, TRBD2 (6 bases). The CDR3 contains 11 residues. Trimming pared 3 bases from V and 9 bases from J, leaving 7 bases between. Germline V gene lookup returns CDR1 SGHDN and CDR2 FVKESK. The CDR3 loop is CASSHGGTQYF. In nucleotides, the CDR3 is TGTGCCAGCAGCCACGGAGGGACGCAGTATTTT.

The gene calls are TRBV27 and TRBJ1-5; 8 bases match TRBD1. V shed 4 bases and J 3 bases; nucleotides not matched to a gene: 5. In germline, CDR1 is MNHEY, CDR2 SMNVEV (reference sequence). CDR3 length equals 15 residues. The CDR3 sequence: CASSSGGLNNQPQHF. The CDR3, as DNA: TGTGCCAGCAGTTCAGGGGGCTTGAACAATCAGCCCCAGCATTTT.

V gene TRBV18 combines with J gene TRBJ2-3; 8 nucleotides align to TRBD1. CDR3 length: 15 residues. Trimming at V came to 1 base and at J to 4 bases, leaving 4 bases not matched to a gene. The germline V gene encodes CDR1 KGHSH and CDR2 LQKENI. The DNA of the CDR3 is TGTGCCAGCTCACCACGGACAGGGAAGGCAGATACGCAGTATTTT. It yields the protein CASSPRTGKADTQYF.

The rearrangement links TRBV7-9 to TRBJ2-7; 9 bases agree with TRBD2. V was clipped by 1 base and J by 6 bases; unmatched bases: 10. The CDR3 loop spans 16 amino acids. Germline assignment: CDR1 SEHNR and CDR2 FQNEAQ (reference sequence). The CDR3: CASSLDAAGGPLEQYF. The CDR3 nucleotides are TGTGCCAGCAGCTTAGATGCGGCGGGAGGGCCCCTCGAGCAGTACTTC. The whole variable domain, remainder taken from reference TRBV7-9 and TRBJ2-7, is DTGVSQNPRHKITKRGQNVTFRCDPISEHNRLYWYRQTLGQGPEFLTYFQNEAQLEKSRLLSDRFSAERPKGSFSTLEIQRTEQGDSAMYLCASSLDAAGGPLEQYFGPGTRLTVT.

The gene calls are TRBV7-6 and TRBJ2-2; 7 positions agree with TRBD1. V lost 5 bases and J lost 3; bases outside the gene matches: 6. The CDR3 runs 15 residues. Germline CDR1 is SGHVS and CDR2 is FNYEAQ. Written as DNA, the CDR3 is TGTGCCAGCAGCCGCAGACAGGGCGACACCGGGGAGCTGTTTTTT. Encoded protein: CASSRRQGDTGELFF.